The 26 T cell receptor beta chains listed next were all sequenced from one sample in a study of cytomegalovirus exposure and HLA in healthy donors. Primers included in the PCR were 60 Vbeta and 13 Jbeta primers. Produced via immunoSEQ multiplex PCR; TCRdb's table is partial and in-frame only. The sample contains 150,000 or so clones, roughly 79% of which appear only once. Sequences were obtained from PBMCs. These receptors were obtained from a man aged 18-30 years in good health and CMV-seronegative.

The rearrangement joins TRBV4-3 to TRBJ2-1; TRBD2 is a possible D gene (6 bases). CDR3 length: 12 residues. In germline, CDR1 is LGHNA, CDR2 YSLEER. V was trimmed by 2 bases and J by 10 bases, leaving 9 bases between them. CDR3 loop: CASSQTRGEQFF. The DNA for the CDR3 is TGCGCCAGCAGCCAAACACGGGGGGAGCAGTTCTTC.

The sample holds one count of this clone. The rearrangement uses TRBV6-6 and TRBJ2-1, with TRBD1 as a possible D gene (5 bases). CDR1 is MNHNY and CDR2 is SVGAGI in the germline V gene (reference sequence). The CDR3 has 13 amino acids. Trimming took off 11 bases at V and 2 bases at J, with 13 bases between the two ends. The CDR3 bases are TGTGCCGCCAGGGATTATACCTACAATGAGCAGTTCTTC. Its translation is CAARDYTYNEQFF.

The chain recombines TRBV5-4 with TRBJ2-3, with TRBD2 as a possible D gene (6 bases). The CDR3 is made up of 14 amino acids. From germline, CDR1 is SGHNT and CDR2 YYREEE (reference sequence). The CDR3 loop reads CAVRGTGSTDTQYF. The DNA for the CDR3 is TGTGCAGTAAGAGGGACTGGCAGCACAGATACGCAGTATTTT.

The chain uses TRBV2 and TRBJ2-1; 7 nucleotides agree with TRBD1. V was clipped by 7 bases and J by 0 bases; unmatched bases: 9. This CDR3 has 16 residues. CDR1 is SNHLY, CDR2 FYNNEI, per germline. CDR3 amino acids: CASTRGQAHSYNEQFF. CDR3 DNA sequence: TGTGCCAGCACCAGAGGACAGGCCCACTCCTACAATGAGCAGTTCTTC.

The chain uses TRBV2 and TRBJ2-2; tentatively, D is TRBD1 (6 bases). This CDR3 has 14 amino acids. CDR1 and CDR2 from the germline V gene are SNHLY and FYNNEI. Trimming shortened V by 8 bases and J by 3 bases, and 13 bases separated the two germline ends. CDR3 sequence: CASVKDSHTGELFF. The CDR3 coding sequence is TGTGCCAGCGTAAAGGACAGTCACACCGGGGAGCTGTTTTTT.

This clone came up a few times. The chain employs TRBV18 and TRBJ2-3; 8 bases are shared with TRBD1. The CDR3 length is 14 residues. Losses at the gene ends were 3 bases for V and 3 bases for J; bases not matched to a gene: 2. Per the germline V gene, CDR1 is KGHSH and CDR2 is LQKENI. The CDR3 protein is CASSPRTGTDTQYF. The CDR3 DNA reads as TGTGCCAGCTCACCTAGGACAGGGACAGATACGCAGTATTTT.

The V and J genes are TRBV19 and TRBJ2-7; D may be TRBD2 (6 bases). The CDR3 runs 12 residues. CDR1 and CDR2 (germline): LNHDA, SQIVND (reference sequence). V was pared by 11 bases and J by 3 bases, with 14 bases between. CDR3 sequence (DNA): TGTGCCTCACACAGGACTATCTACGAGCAGTACGTC. This encodes CASHRTIYEQYV.

The chain uses TRBV6-5 and TRBJ1-2; possible D gene TRBD1, 5 bases. Trimming stripped 0 bases from V and 4 bases from J, with 12 bases between. The V gene's germline CDR1 is MNHEY and CDR2 SVGAGI. CDR3 length: 15 amino acids. Here the CDR3 reads CASSYSGGVGYGYTF. The CDR3 nucleotides read TGTGCCAGCAGTTACTCGGGGGGGGTCGGCTATGGCTACACCTTC.

V gene TRBV4-1 combines with J gene TRBJ2-7; TRBD2 matches at 11 bases. The CDR3 has 18 residues. Germline CDR1 MGHRA, CDR2 YSYEKL. Trimming took 2 bases from V and 0 from J; bases not matched to a gene: 9. CDR3 amino acids: CASSQPGLAVGSSYEQYF. In DNA, the CDR3 is TGCGCCAGCAGCCAACCGGGACTAGCGGTTGGAAGCTCCTACGAGCAGTACTTC.

The CDR3 DNA reads TGTGCCAGCAGCTTACAATCCGGGACAAACTATGGCTACACCTTC. Protein product: CASSLQSGTNYGYTF. The chain has TRBV7-9 and TRBJ1-2, with D perhaps TRBD1 (6 bases). This CDR3 spans 15 amino acids. V was shortened by 2 bases and J by 2 bases, with 12 bases between the two germline ends. Germline assignment: CDR1 SEHNR and CDR2 FQNEAQ (reference sequence).

V usage is TRBV5-1 and J usage is TRBJ1-4; 8 nucleotides agree with TRBD1. The germline V gene encodes CDR1 SGHRS and CDR2 YFSETQ. V dropped 4 bases and J dropped 8; count of bases not matched to a gene: 10. This CDR3 is built from 15 residues. The CDR3 region is CASSRNDRGGEKLFF. As DNA, the CDR3 is TGCGCCAGCAGCCGCAACGACAGGGGTGGGGAAAAACTGTTTTTT.

The chain uses TRBV5-1 and TRBJ1-2; 8 bases map to TRBD1. The CDR3 is made up of 13 amino acids. The V segment lost 3 bases and the J segment 5 bases; nucleotides outside the gene matches: 3. Germline V gene lookup returns CDR1 SGHRS and CDR2 YFSETQ. The CDR3 bases are TGCGCCAGCAGCTCAGACAGGGGATATGGCTACACCTTC. It is translated as CASSSDRGYGYTF.

The chain employs TRBV27 and TRBJ2-2; 7 bases align to TRBD2. CDR1 MNHEY and CDR2 SMNVEV come from the germline V gene (reference sequence). V lost 8 bases, J lost 3 bases, and 0 bases stayed unmatched. The CDR3 runs 12 residues. The CDR3, as DNA: TGTGCCAGCCGGGGGGACACCGGGGAGCTGTTTTTT. This gives the protein CASRGDTGELFF.

The genes are TRBV5-5 and TRBJ1-5, with 11 positions matching TRBD1. CDR3 length: 15 residues. V gave up 3 bases and J gave up 6 bases; unmatched junction bases: 5. Germline CDR1 is SGHKS and CDR2 is YYEKEE (reference sequence). CDR3 amino acids: CASSWRTGGGQPQHF. In DNA, the CDR3 is TGTGCCAGCAGCTGGAGGACAGGGGGCGGTCAGCCCCAGCATTTT.

The rearrangement joins TRBV5-8 to TRBJ1-5, with D unresolved. The V end lost 1 base, the J end lost 0 bases, and 14 bases lay between the germline ends. The CDR3 runs to 17 residues. From germline, CDR1 is SGHTS and CDR2 YDEGEE. The CDR3 sequence: CASSLFPATNSNQPQHF. DNA of the CDR3: TGTGCCAGCAGCTTGTTCCCCGCGACAAATAGCAATCAGCCCCAGCATTTT. Filled out from reference TRBV5-8 and TRBJ1-5, the complete variable domain reads EAGVTQSPTHLIKTRGQQATLRCSPISGHTSVYWYQQALGLGLQFLLWYDEGEERNRGNFPPRFSGRQFPNYSSELNVNALELEDSALYLCASSLFPATNSNQPQHFGDGTRLSIL.

This chain connects TRBV27 to TRBJ2-7, with TRBD1 matching 9 bases. The length of the CDR3 is 14 residues. Per the germline V gene, CDR1 is MNHEY and CDR2 is SMNVEV (reference sequence). J was trimmed by 6 bases and V by 2 bases; bases with no gene match: 5. The CDR3 bases are TGTGCCAGCAGTTTACCCCCGGGACAGGGCGAGCAGTACGTC. This translates into CASSLPPGQGEQYV.

The CDR3 reads CSVQGLAGNNEQFF. DNA of the CDR3: TGCAGCGTCCAGGGACTAGCGGGGAACAATGAGCAGTTCTTC. This chain uses TRBV29-1 with TRBJ2-1; 13 bases align to TRBD2. CDR3 length: 14 residues. V lost 6 bases, J lost 5 bases, and 4 bases stayed unmatched. From germline, CDR1 is SQVTM and CDR2 ANQGSEA.

The chain carries TRBV11-3 and TRBJ2-1; D may be TRBD2 (5 bases). V was cut by 1 base and J by 0 bases, with 16 bases left in between. The V gene's germline CDR1 is SGHNT and CDR2 YENEEA. This CDR3 spans 18 amino acids. This CDR3 reads CASSLGVQAGPSYNEQFF. The CDR3, as DNA: TGTGCCAGCAGCTTAGGAGTGCAGGCGGGTCCCTCCTACAATGAGCAGTTCTTC. Combining the CDR3 with reference TRBV11-3 and TRBJ2-1 gives the whole variable domain EAGVVQSPRYKIIEKKQPVAFWCNPISGHNTLYWYLQNLGQGPELLIRYENEEAVDDSQLPKDRFSAERLKGVDSTLKIQPAELGDSAVYLCASSLGVQAGPSYNEQFFGPGTRLTVL.

This clone was counted only a few times. As DNA, the CDR3 is TGTGCCAGCAGCACTCAACCCTACGAGCAGTACTTC. It specifies CASSTQPYEQYF. The chain joins TRBV6-6 to TRBJ2-7; D gene ambiguous. Germline values: CDR1 MNHNY, CDR2 SVGAGI (reference sequence). Trimming pared 6 bases from V and 2 bases from J, leaving 8 bases between. This CDR3 has 12 residues.

This clone was seen a few times. This rearrangement joins TRBV6-1 to TRBJ1-5; 10 nucleotides align to TRBD1. The germline CDR1 and CDR2 sequences are MNHNS and SASEGT. The CDR3 sequence is 15 residues long. Losses at the gene ends were 6 bases for V and 1 base for J; bases not matched to a gene: 3. The CDR3 DNA reads as TGTGCCAGCAGGGACAGGGGGACGAGCAATCAGCCCCAGCATTTT. It yields the protein CASRDRGTSNQPQHF.

The V gene is TRBV29-1, the J gene TRBJ1-3; the match to TRBD1 covers 7 bases. V was clipped by 5 bases and J by 3 bases; unmatched bases: 4. This CDR3 is 13 amino acids long. Germline V gene lookup returns CDR1 SQVTM and CDR2 ANQGSEA. The DNA for the CDR3 is TGCAGCGTTAGACAGGGAGGTGGAAACACCATATATTTT. As protein: CSVRQGGGNTIYF.

The rearrangement links TRBV4-2 to TRBJ2-1; D is perhaps TRBD2 (6 bases). This CDR3 has 17 amino acids. Germline CDR1 is LGHNA and CDR2 is YNFKEQ. Trimming took off 1 base at V and 2 bases at J, with 15 bases between the two ends. The CDR3 sequence: CASSQGATGLTYNEQFF. The CDR3 DNA reads as TGTGCCAGCAGCCAAGGGGCTACAGGACTAACCTACAATGAGCAGTTCTTC.

V gene TRBV27 combines with J gene TRBJ2-3, with 7 nucleotides matching TRBD2. CDR3 length equals 12 residues. Germline trimming cut 4 bases from V and 9 bases from J; bases unmatched to any gene: 4. Germline CDR1 MNHEY, CDR2 SMNVEV (reference sequence). The CDR3 sequence: CASSSNGGTQYF. As DNA, the CDR3 is TGTGCCAGCAGTTCCAACGGGGGGACGCAGTATTTT.

The genes are TRBV11-2 and TRBJ1-2; 7 bases are a match to TRBD1. V dropped 1 base and J dropped 4; count of bases not matched to a gene: 6. The CDR3 is 15 residues long. Germline V gene data show CDR1 as SGHAT and CDR2 as FQNNGV. The CDR3 coding sequence is TGTGCCAGCAGCTTAGCCGACAGGGCCCGCTATGGCTACACCTTC. Translation gives CASSLADRARYGYTF.

This clone was detected only a few times. The rearrangement joins TRBV10-1 to TRBJ2-1, with D possibly matching TRBD2 (7 bases). CDR1 is WNHNN, CDR2 SYGVQD, per germline (reference sequence). The germline V and J ends were trimmed by 0 bases and 7 bases, with 10 bases remaining between them. The CDR3 consists of 14 residues. CDR3 protein: CASSESGGLNEQFF. Here the CDR3 DNA reads TGCGCCAGCAGTGAGTCGGGGGGGCTAAATGAGCAGTTCTTC.

This clone was counted once. The gene calls are TRBV2 and TRBJ2-1; weak D call: TRBD1 (5 bases). The CDR3 extends over 14 amino acids. The V end lost 5 bases, the J end lost 0 bases, and 8 bases lay between the germline ends. The germline CDR1 and CDR2 sequences are SNHLY and FYNNEI. This CDR3 reads CASSMGHSYNEQFF. The CDR3, as DNA: TGTGCCAGCAGTATGGGGCACTCCTACAATGAGCAGTTCTTC.